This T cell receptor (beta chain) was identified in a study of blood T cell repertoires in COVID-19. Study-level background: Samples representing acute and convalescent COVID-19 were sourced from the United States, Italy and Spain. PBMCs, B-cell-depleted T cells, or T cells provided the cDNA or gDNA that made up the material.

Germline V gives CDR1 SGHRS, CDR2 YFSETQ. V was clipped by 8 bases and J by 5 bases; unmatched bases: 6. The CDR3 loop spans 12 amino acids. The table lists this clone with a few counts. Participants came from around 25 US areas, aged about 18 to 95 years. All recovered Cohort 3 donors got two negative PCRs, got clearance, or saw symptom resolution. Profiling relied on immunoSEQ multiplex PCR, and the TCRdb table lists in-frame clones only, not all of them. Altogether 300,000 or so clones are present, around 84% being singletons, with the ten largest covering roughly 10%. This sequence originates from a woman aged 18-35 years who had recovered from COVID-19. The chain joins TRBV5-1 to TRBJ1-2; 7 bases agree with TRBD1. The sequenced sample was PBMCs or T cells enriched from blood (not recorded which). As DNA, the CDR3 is TGCGCCAGTCAAGGGGACAGATATGGCTACACCTTC. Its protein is CASQGDRYGYTF. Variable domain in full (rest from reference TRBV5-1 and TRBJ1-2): KAGVTQTPRYLIKTRGQQVTLSCSPISGHRSVSWYQQTPGQGLQFLFEYFSETQRNKGNFPGRFSGRQFSNSRSEMNVSTLELGDSALYLCASQGDRYGYTFGSGTRLTVV.